Shown below are 29 T cell receptor beta chains from a single sample sequenced in a study of blood T cell repertoires in COVID-19. The repertoire was sequenced with immunoSEQ multiplex PCR; TCRdb's copy has only in-frame clones and lacks some. The table includes approximately 210,000 clones, about four fifths detected once. Sample: peripheral blood. The receptors derive from a woman between 45 and 65 years old with active or convalescent COVID-19.

V usage is TRBV28 and J usage is TRBJ1-2, with 9 bases matching TRBD1. The CDR3 covers 16 residues. Trimming cost V 5 bases and J 2 bases; bases outside gene matches: 9. Germline V gene sequence: CDR1 MDHEN, CDR2 SYDVKM. The CDR3 reads CASSEVGTGKNYGYTF. The CDR3, as DNA: TGTGCCAGCAGTGAAGTTGGGACAGGGAAGAACTATGGCTACACCTTC.

In its sample, this clone was seen a few times. The chain links TRBV7-9 to TRBJ1-2; unclear D gene. Looked up from germline, CDR1 is SEHNR and CDR2 is FQNEAQ (reference sequence). Between the trimmed V and J ends, which lost 5 bases and 7 bases, there was a span of 14 bases. This CDR3 has 13 residues. The CDR3 loop reads CASSPYERGGYTF. CDR3 bases: TGTGCCAGCAGCCCCTATGAGCGGGGTGGCTACACCTTC. Supplemented by reference TRBV7-9 and TRBJ1-2, the full variable domain reads DTGVSQNPRHKITKRGQNVTFRCDPISEHNRLYWYRQTLGQGPEFLTYFQNEAQLEKSRLLSDRFSAERPKGSFSTLEIQRTEQGDSAMYLCASSPYERGGYTFGSGTRLTVV.

This chain joins TRBV6-5 and TRBJ2-1, with D hard to call. With 6 bases removed from V and 6 bases from J, the gap between germline ends came to 15 bases. The CDR3 is made up of 14 amino acids. Per germline, CDR1 MNHEY and CDR2 SVGAGI. The CDR3 here is CASRRPPRVNEQFF. The CDR3 nucleotides are TGTGCCAGCAGAAGGCCCCCTCGGGTCAATGAGCAGTTCTTC.

This clone was observed once. V and J are TRBV19 and TRBJ1-2; 8 bases are shared with TRBD1. Trimming cost V 5 bases and J 5 bases; bases outside gene matches: 1. The germline CDR1 and CDR2 sequences are LNHDA and SQIVND (reference sequence). This CDR3 region has 12 residues. CDR3 amino acids: CASSGTGYGYTF. In nucleotides, the CDR3 is TGTGCCAGTAGTGGGACAGGTTATGGCTACACCTTC.

V is TRBV5-1 and J is TRBJ1-5; 9 bases match TRBD1. CDR1 and CDR2 (germline): SGHRS, YFSETQ. This CDR3 region has 16 residues. The V gene end was trimmed by 0 bases and the J gene end by 6 bases; junction bases not matched to a gene: 7. CDR3 sequence reads: CASSLDRGRESQPQHF. The CDR3 DNA sequence: TGCGCCAGCAGCTTGGACAGGGGGCGAGAAAGTCAGCCCCAGCATTTT.

The chain recombines TRBV5-4 with TRBJ2-1; 12 bases align to TRBD2. Looked up from germline, CDR1 is SGHNT and CDR2 is YYREEE (reference sequence). CDR3 size: 14 residues. Trimming at V came to 4 bases and at J to 6 bases, leaving 2 bases not matched to a gene. The CDR3 DNA follows: TGTGCCAGCAGCCCTAGCGGGAGGGCCAATGAGCAGTTCTTC. It encodes CASSPSGRANEQFF.

The chain combines TRBV6-5 with TRBJ1-2; TRBD1 matches 7 bases. V dropped 6 bases and J dropped 5; count of bases not matched to a gene: 9. The CDR3 has 14 residues. The germline V gene has CDR1 MNHEY and CDR2 SVGAGI. Here the CDR3 reads CASRYDRDLYGYTF. CDR3 sequence (DNA): TGTGCCAGCAGATACGACAGGGATCTTTATGGCTACACCTTC.

The chain combines TRBV5-1 with TRBJ2-1, with TRBD2 matching over 12 bases. Germline CDR1 and CDR2: SGHRS and YFSETQ. V was pared by 3 bases and J by 7 bases, with 8 bases of the junction left unmatched. CDR3 length: 16 amino acids. CDR3 amino acids: CASSSKTSGGLNEQFF. CDR3 nucleotides: TGCGCCAGCAGCTCCAAGACTAGCGGGGGTCTTAATGAGCAGTTCTTC. Filled out from reference TRBV5-1 and TRBJ2-1, the complete variable domain reads KAGVTQTPRYLIKTRGQQVTLSCSPISGHRSVSWYQQTPGQGLQFLFEYFSETQRNKGNFPGRFSGRQFSNSRSEMNVSTLELGDSALYLCASSSKTSGGLNEQFFGPGTRLTVL.

V and J are TRBV6-6 and TRBJ2-1; the match to TRBD2 covers 8 bases. Trimming took 7 bases from V and 1 from J; bases not matched to a gene: 6. This CDR3 has 15 residues. CDR1 and CDR2 (germline): MNHNY, SVGAGI (reference sequence). The CDR3 loop reads CASTIAGTSYNEQFF. CDR3 sequence (DNA): TGTGCCAGCACAATAGCGGGAACTTCCTACAATGAGCAGTTCTTC.

This chain links TRBV28 with TRBJ1-4; D possibly corresponds to TRBD1 (6 bases). There are 15 residues in the CDR3. Germline V CDR1 and CDR2: MDHEN, SYDVKM. V was trimmed by 6 bases and J by 0 bases, leaving 11 bases between them. CDR3 residues: CASRVGGATNEKLFF. The CDR3 region has the DNA TGTGCCAGCAGGGTAGGGGGGGCAACTAATGAAAAACTGTTTTTT.

The CDR3 region is CASSRGGHNEQFF. The CDR3 bases are TGTGCCAGCTCGCGGGGGGGACACAATGAGCAGTTCTTC. J is TRBJ2-1 and V is TRBV18; 9 bases match TRBD2. The ends lost 6 bases at V and 5 bases at J; junction bases unmatched: 2. Germline values: CDR1 KGHSH, CDR2 LQKENI. CDR3 length equals 13 residues.

V gene TRBV10-3 combines with J gene TRBJ2-7, with 12 bases identical to TRBD2. The germline V gene has CDR1 ENHRY and CDR2 SYGVKD. This CDR3 region has 13 residues. V lost 5 bases, J lost 5 bases, and 1 base stayed unmatched. The CDR3 protein is CAISRLAGDEQYF. The CDR3 DNA reads as TGTGCCATCAGTCGACTAGCGGGAGACGAGCAGTACTTC.

The chain combines TRBV3-1 (or the pseudogene TRBV3-2) with TRBJ1-2; 9 bases align to TRBD1. This CDR3 has 13 amino acids. The germline gives CDR1 LGHDT, CDR2 YNNKEL (reference sequence). V gave up 4 bases and J gave up 6 bases; unmatched junction bases: 3. The chain's CDR3 is CASSLRDRDGYTF. The CDR3 DNA reads TGTGCCAGCAGCCTCCGGGACAGGGATGGCTACACCTTC.

V usage is TRBV28 and J usage is TRBJ2-1; 12 nucleotides agree with TRBD2. Unmatched junction bases numbered 24, after V lost 8 bases and J lost 1 base. The CDR3 covers 22 residues. The germline CDR1 and CDR2 sequences are MDHEN and SYDVKM. The CDR3 nucleotides are TGTGCCAGCGGATCGACAGGGGCGATGACGGGACTAGCGGGCCTGTCCTACAATGAGCAGTTCTTC. It translates to CASGSTGAMTGLAGLSYNEQFF.

The chain links TRBV20-1 to TRBJ1-2; D ambiguous. The CDR3 length is 11 residues. Trimming removed 3 bases at V and 6 bases at J, with 8 bases between. Germline CDR1 DFQATT, CDR2 SNEGSKA (reference sequence). In nucleotides, the CDR3 is TGCAGTGCTAGTCGGGGAGATGGCTACACCTTC. This encodes CSASRGDGYTF.

This chain connects TRBV27 to TRBJ2-2, with 8 bases lining up with TRBD1. V was pared by 4 bases and J by 4 bases, with 17 bases of the junction left unmatched. The CDR3 totals 19 residues. Germline V lookup: CDR1 MNHEY, CDR2 SMNVEV (reference sequence). The CDR3 loop is CASSSQGARWVMSTGELFF. The CDR3 DNA follows: TGTGCCAGCAGTTCCCAGGGGGCGCGATGGGTAATGAGCACCGGGGAGCTGTTTTTT.

The V call is TRBV18, the J call TRBJ1-1; TRBD1 matches 8 bases. The V and J ends lost 3 bases and 5 bases, in that order; junction bases with no gene match: 5. Germline V gives CDR1 KGHSH, CDR2 LQKENI. The CDR3 runs 14 residues. The chain's CDR3 is CASSPQGARTEAFF. CDR3 coding DNA: TGTGCCAGCTCACCTCAGGGGGCGCGAACTGAAGCTTTCTTT.

The rearrangement joins TRBV2 to TRBJ2-1; TRBD2 agrees at 9 bases. Germline trimming cut 2 bases from V and 7 bases from J; bases unmatched to any gene: 15. The germline V gene encodes CDR1 SNHLY and CDR2 FYNNEI. The CDR3 loop spans 18 amino acids. In nucleotides, the CDR3 is TGTGCCAGCAGTGAATTCGGCGGGCTAGCGGGATTCTTAAATGAGCAGTTCTTC. Its protein product is CASSEFGGLAGFLNEQFF.

This chain connects TRBV28 to TRBJ1-5; 10 bases match TRBD1. The J segment lost 3 bases and the V segment lost 2 bases, leaving 10 bases of the junction unmatched. The length of the CDR3 is 18 residues. Per the germline V gene, CDR1 is MDHEN and CDR2 is SYDVKM. CDR3 loop: CASSLITGTGEFNQPQHF. The CDR3 nucleotides read TGTGCCAGCAGTTTAATAACCGGGACAGGGGAATTCAATCAGCCCCAGCATTTT.

In its sample, this clone was seen once. The chain combines TRBV6-5 with TRBJ2-7, with D possibly matching TRBD2 (6 bases). Germline values: CDR1 MNHEY, CDR2 SVGAGI. The V and J ends lost 2 bases and 2 bases respectively, with 13 bases between them. The CDR3 runs 15 residues. This CDR3 reads CASSYTGTGTYEQYF. CDR3 nucleotides: TGTGCCAGCAGTTACACCGGGACTGGTACCTACGAGCAGTACTTC.

The chain is built from TRBV5-1 and TRBJ2-1, with 11 bases fitting TRBD1. Germline V lookup: CDR1 SGHRS, CDR2 YFSETQ. The length of the CDR3 is 14 residues. V was pared by 5 bases and J by 7 bases, with 5 bases of the junction left unmatched. The CDR3 sequence is CASSPGTGGNEQFF. Here the CDR3 DNA reads TGCGCCAGCAGTCCCGGGACAGGGGGGAATGAGCAGTTCTTC.

This chain links TRBV5-4 with TRBJ2-3; 8 bases are shared with TRBD2. Germline CDR1 reads SGHNT; CDR2 reads YYREEE (reference sequence). Trimming removed 4 bases from V and 2 bases from J; junction bases left unmatched: 6. The CDR3 consists of 15 residues. The DNA for the CDR3 is TGTGCCAGCAGCGTTAGCGGGACTTTCACAGATACGCAGTATTTT. It encodes CASSVSGTFTDTQYF.

V and J are TRBV28 and TRBJ2-2; 9 bases align to TRBD1. This CDR3 region has 14 residues. V lost 6 bases, J lost 5 bases, and 4 bases stayed unmatched. CDR1 and CDR2 from the germline V gene are MDHEN and SYDVKM. CDR3 sequence (DNA): TGTGCCAGCAGGGGACAGGGTAGGACCGGGGAGCTGTTTTTT. Residues: CASRGQGRTGELFF.

The chain carries TRBV5-1 and TRBJ2-2; TRBD1 matches at 7 bases. V shed 3 bases, J shed 0 bases, and the junction held 8 bases outside the gene matches. The CDR3 extends over 17 amino acids. Germline V gene sequence: CDR1 SGHRS, CDR2 YFSETQ. As DNA, the CDR3 is TGCGCCAGCAGCTCCCCCCCGGGACAGACGAACACCGGGGAGCTGTTTTTT. Translation gives CASSSPPGQTNTGELFF.

This clone was detected only once. V gene TRBV19 combines with J gene TRBJ2-7; 12 nucleotides match TRBD1. The CDR3 has 15 amino acids. V dropped 3 bases and J dropped 5; count of bases not matched to a gene: 5. Looked up from germline, CDR1 is LNHDA and CDR2 is SQIVND (reference sequence). CDR3 in amino acids: CASSIGTGGLDEQYV. The CDR3 nucleotides read TGTGCCAGTAGTATCGGGACAGGGGGCCTGGACGAGCAGTACGTC.

This rearrangement joins TRBV7-9 to TRBJ2-7; D may be TRBD2 (6 bases). This CDR3 spans 15 amino acids. With 5 bases removed from V and 1 base from J, the gap between germline ends came to 15 bases. Germline loops: CDR1 SEHNR, CDR2 FQNEAQ (reference sequence). CDR3 sequence reads: CASSPHLGSSYEQYF. CDR3 nucleotide sequence: TGTGCCAGCAGCCCCCATCTCGGGAGTTCCTACGAGCAGTACTTC. Full variable domain (outside the CDR3, taken from reference TRBV7-9 and TRBJ2-7): DTGVSQNPRHKITKRGQNVTFRCDPISEHNRLYWYRQTLGQGPEFLTYFQNEAQLEKSRLLSDRFSAERPKGSFSTLEIQRTEQGDSAMYLCASSPHLGSSYEQYFGPGTRLTVT.

The J gene is TRBJ2-7, the V gene TRBV18, with 7 bases that match TRBD2. Trimming cost V 6 bases and J 5 bases; bases outside gene matches: 10. The CDR3 runs to 14 residues. Germline V gene sequence: CDR1 KGHSH, CDR2 LQKENI. CDR3 protein: CASSHSGEEDEQYV. In DNA form, the CDR3 reads TGTGCCAGCTCCCACAGCGGGGAGGAGGACGAGCAGTACGTC.

The chain combines TRBV7-3 with TRBJ2-1, with D tentatively TRBD1 (5 bases). CDR3 length: 12 residues. Per germline, CDR1 SGHTA and CDR2 FQGTGA. Between the trimmed V and J ends, which lost 4 bases and 9 bases, there was a span of 10 bases. The chain's CDR3 is CASSSGRAEQFF. Written as DNA, the CDR3 is TGTGCCAGCAGCTCGGGCAGGGCTGAGCAGTTCTTC.

This chain uses TRBV19 with TRBJ1-1; 8 positions agree with TRBD1. The CDR3 totals 17 residues. J lost 0 bases, V lost 6 bases, and 12 bases had no gene match. CDR1 and CDR2 from the germline V gene are LNHDA and SQIVND (reference sequence). DNA of the CDR3: TGTGCCAGTAGCCCCTGGGCGGCAGGGGGCATGAACACTGAAGCTTTCTTT. Translation gives CASSPWAAGGMNTEAFF.